These 5 T cell receptor beta chains came from one sample sequenced in a study of memory CD4+ T cells and cytomegalovirus serostatus. Single viable CD3+CD4+CD8-CD45RO+ cells were sorted as the memory CD4+ T cells. Sequencing was performed with immunoSEQ multiplex PCR; in TCRdb, only in-frame clones are kept and a portion is missing. Counted here are approximately 50,000 clones, around 82% occurring once; the ten biggest clones make up roughly 0.71%. The sequenced sample was memory CD4+ T cells from blood. These receptors all come from an adult in good health and CMV-seronegative.

The CDR3 spells CASSSSIGQGRTEAFF. The DNA for the CDR3 is TGTGCCAGCAGTTCCTCGATTGGACAGGGGAGGACTGAAGCTTTCTTT. The V and J genes are TRBV6-5 and TRBJ1-1; 9 bases match TRBD1. The CDR3 sequence is 16 residues long. With 4 bases clipped from V and 5 bases from J, the junction kept 11 bases outside the gene matches. Germline CDR1 is MNHEY and CDR2 is SVGAGI.

The chain joins TRBV7-2 to TRBJ1-1, with TRBD1 matching over 9 bases. CDR3 length equals 15 residues. V lost 5 bases to trimming and J lost 1 base; unmatched junction nucleotides: 5. Germline V gene lookup returns CDR1 SGHTA and CDR2 FQGNSA. The CDR3 DNA is TGTGCCAGCAGCAAAACAGGGGGCTGGAACACTGAAGCTTTCTTT. The encoded protein is CASSKTGGWNTEAFF. The full variable domain, completed using reference TRBV7-2 and TRBJ1-1, is GAGVSQSPSNKVTEKGKDVELRCDPISGHTALYWYRQSLGQGLEFLIYFQGNSAPDKSGLPSDRFSAERTGGSVSTLTIQRTQQEDSAVYLCASSKTGGWNTEAFFGQGTRLTVV.

The rearrangement uses TRBV5-4 and TRBJ1-3; D is undetermined. The germline CDR1 and CDR2 sequences are SGHNT and YYREEE (reference sequence). The V gene lost 3 bases and the J gene lost 0 bases, with 10 bases spanning the gap. CDR3 length: 15 amino acids. CDR3 in amino acids: CASSSGVYSGNTIYF. As DNA, the CDR3 is TGTGCCAGCAGCTCTGGGGTTTACTCTGGAAACACCATATATTTT.

CDR3 region: CASSLAGLGQVNTEAFF. The CDR3 DNA reads TGTGCCAGCAGCTTAGCGGGTTTGGGGCAAGTGAACACTGAAGCTTTCTTT. The chain combines TRBV7-6 with TRBJ1-1; possible D gene TRBD1, 5 bases. Per the germline V gene, CDR1 is SGHVS and CDR2 is FNYEAQ. CDR3 length: 17 amino acids. Trimming shortened V by 0 bases and J by 0 bases, and 14 bases separated the two germline ends.

J is TRBJ2-7 and V is TRBV5-1, with TRBD2 matching 14 bases. The CDR3 contains 19 residues. V lost 4 bases to trimming and J lost 4 bases; unmatched junction nucleotides: 16. The germline gives CDR1 SGHRS, CDR2 YFSETQ. In nucleotides, the CDR3 is TGCGCCAGCAGCGAACGGGACATGGGACTAGCGGGAGTACTTTACGAGCAGTACTTC. It yields the protein CASSERDMGLAGVLYEQYF.